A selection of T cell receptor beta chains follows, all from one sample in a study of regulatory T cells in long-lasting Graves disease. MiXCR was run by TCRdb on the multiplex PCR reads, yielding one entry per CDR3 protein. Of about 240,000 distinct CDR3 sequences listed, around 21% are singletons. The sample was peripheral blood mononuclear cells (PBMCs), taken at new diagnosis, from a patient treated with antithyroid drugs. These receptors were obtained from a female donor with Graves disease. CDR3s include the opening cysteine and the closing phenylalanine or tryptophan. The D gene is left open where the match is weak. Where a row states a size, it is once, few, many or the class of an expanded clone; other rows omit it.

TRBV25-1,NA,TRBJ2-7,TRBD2,TGTGCCAGCATAGCTAGCGGGACCTCTCGGGAGCAGTACTTC,CASIASGTSREQYF
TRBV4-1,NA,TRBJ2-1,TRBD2,TGCGCCAGCAGCCCCCTCCTCGGGAGGTCTGAGCAGTTCTTC,CASSPLLGRSEQFF
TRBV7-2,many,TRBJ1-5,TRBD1,TGTGCCAGCAGCCCGGACAGGGGGTCCCCGCCCCAGCATTTT,CASSPDRGSPPQHF
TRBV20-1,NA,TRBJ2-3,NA,TGCAGTGCTAGAGATTTAAACCCCTCATACACAGATACGCAGTATTTT,CSARDLNPSYTDTQYF
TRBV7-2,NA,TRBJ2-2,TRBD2,TGTGCCAGCAGCTTAGGACTAGCGGGAGTATCCGGGGAGCTGTTTTTT,CASSLGLAGVSGELFF
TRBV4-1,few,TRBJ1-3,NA,TGCGCCAGCAGCCAACGTTATGAAGCTGGAAACACCATATATTTT,CASSQRYEAGNTIYF
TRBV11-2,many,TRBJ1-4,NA,TGTGCCAGCAGCTTAGGGCCCAGCTTAGAAAAACTGTTTTTT,CASSLGPSLEKLFF
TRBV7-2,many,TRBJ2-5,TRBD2,TGTGCCAGCAGCTTCGTTCTGGCGGGAGGGGCGACCCAGTACTTC,CASSFVLAGGATQYF
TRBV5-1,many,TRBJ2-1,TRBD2,TGCGCCAGCAGCTTGCGGCGGGGGGGCGGCAATGAGCAGTTCTTC,CASSLRRGGGNEQFF
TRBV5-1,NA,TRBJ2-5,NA,TGCGCCAGCAGCTCCGGGGACCAAGAGACCCAGTACTTC,CASSSGDQETQYF
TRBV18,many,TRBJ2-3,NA,TGTGCCAGCTCACTGCGCGGACCCACAGATACGCAGTATTTT,CASSLRGPTDTQYF
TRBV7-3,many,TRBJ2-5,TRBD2,TGTGCCAGCAGCTTGACCGGACTAGCGGGAATAAAAGAGACCCAGTACTTC,CASSLTGLAGIKETQYF
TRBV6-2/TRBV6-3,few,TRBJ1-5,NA,TGTGCCAGCACGAAGGATTTGAGGAGCAATCAGCCCCAGCATTTT,CASTKDLRSNQPQHF
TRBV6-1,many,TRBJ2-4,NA,TGTGCCACTGGTCCCGCCGGGGCCGCCAAAAACATTCAGTACTTC,CATGPAGAAKNIQYF
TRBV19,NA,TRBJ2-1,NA,TGTGCCAGCTCCACCCGGGGAAATGAGCAGTTCTTC,CASSTRGNEQFF
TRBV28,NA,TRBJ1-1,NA,TGTGCCAGCAGCTCCGGGGGAGCCATGAACACTGAAGCTTTCTTT,CASSSGGAMNTEAFF
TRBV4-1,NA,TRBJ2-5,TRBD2,TGCGCCAGCAGCCAAGTTCCGGGGGGAGGGGAGACCCAGTACTTC,CASSQVPGGGETQYF
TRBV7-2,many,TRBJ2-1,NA,TGTGCCAGCAGCAGAGTGCCGGGGTACAATGAGCAGTTCTTC,CASSRVPGYNEQFF
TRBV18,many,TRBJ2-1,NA,TGTGCCAGCTCACCACCGGTTGCGGTCAGGGAGCAGTTCTTC,CASSPPVAVREQFF
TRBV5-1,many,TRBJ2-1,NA,TGCGCCAGCAGCTTGCTGGGGAGCTCCTACAATGAGCAGTTCTTC,CASSLLGSSYNEQFF
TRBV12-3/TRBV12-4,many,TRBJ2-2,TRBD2,TGTGCCAGCAGTTTATATAGCGGGAGGGCCACCGGGGAGCTGTTTTTT,CASSLYSGRATGELFF
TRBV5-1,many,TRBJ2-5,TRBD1,TGCGCCAGCAGCCGAGGGACAGAACAAGAGACCCAGTACTTC,CASSRGTEQETQYF
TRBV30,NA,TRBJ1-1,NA,TGTGCCTGGAGTGTTAGGTGGAACACTGAAGCTTTCTTT,CAWSVRWNTEAFF
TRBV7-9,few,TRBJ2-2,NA,TGTGTCAGCAGCGTAGAGGCCAGGAACACCGGGGAGCTGTTTTTT,CVSSVEARNTGELFF
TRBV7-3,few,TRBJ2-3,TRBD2,TGTGCCAGCAGTCAACTAGCGGGAGGGGACGGGGCGCAGTATTTT,CASSQLAGGDGAQYF
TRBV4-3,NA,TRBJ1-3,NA,TGCGCCAGCAGCCAAGATAGGGTCGGGTCTGGAAACACCATATATTTT,CASSQDRVGSGNTIYF
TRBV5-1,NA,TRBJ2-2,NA,TGCGCCAGCACCCTAGTCGGGGGAGTTAACACCGGGGAGCTGTTTTTT,CASTLVGGVNTGELFF
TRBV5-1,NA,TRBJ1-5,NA,TGCGCCAGCAGCTGGGGCGGGGCAGGGCGCAATCAGCCCCAGCAATTT,CASSWGGAGRNQPQQF
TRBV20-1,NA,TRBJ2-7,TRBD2,TGCAGTGCTGAGACTAGCGGCACCCCGCGCGAGCAGTACTTC,CSAETSGTPREQYF
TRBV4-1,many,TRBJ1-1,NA,TGCGCCAGCAGCCAATTTCAAAGGAGGGCTGAAGCTTTCTTT,CASSQFQRRAEAFF
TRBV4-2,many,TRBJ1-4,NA,TGTGCCAGCACCTCAATTGAAGGGAATGAAAAACTGTTTTTT,CASTSIEGNEKLFF
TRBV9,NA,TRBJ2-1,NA,TGTGCCAGCAGCGTAGCTCAAAGTATCACCTCCTACAATGAGCAGTTCTTC,CASSVAQSITSYNEQFF
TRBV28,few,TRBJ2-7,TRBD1,TGTGCCAGCGACCGGGACAGGGGTACCTACGAGCAGTACTTC,CASDRDRGTYEQYF
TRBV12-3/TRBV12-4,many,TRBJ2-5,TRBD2,TGTGCCAGCAGTCCGGGGACTTCGCGGGGGAGCTGGGAGACCCAGTACTTC,CASSPGTSRGSWETQYF
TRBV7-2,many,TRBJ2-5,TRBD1,TGTGCCAGCAGTAGGGACAGGGCTGAGACCCAGTACTTC,CASSRDRAETQYF
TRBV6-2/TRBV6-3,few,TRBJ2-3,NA,TGTGCCAGCAGTTTTGACCGGGAGAGCTACACAGATACGCAGTATTTT,CASSFDRESYTDTQYF
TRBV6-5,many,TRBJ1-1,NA,TGTGCCAGCAGTTACGGACAGATCATGAACACTGAAGCTTTCTTT,CASSYGQIMNTEAFF
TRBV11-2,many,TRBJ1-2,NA,TGTGCCAGCAGCTTAGAAACAGCTGGCTACACCTTC,CASSLETAGYTF
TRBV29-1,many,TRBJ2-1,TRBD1,TGCAGCGCTGGAGGTGGACAGGGGTACAATGAGCAGTTCTTC,CSAGGGQGYNEQFF
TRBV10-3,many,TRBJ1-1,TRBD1,TGTGCCATCAGTGAGTCAAGGGGGCGGACTGAAGCTTTCTTT,CAISESRGRTEAFF
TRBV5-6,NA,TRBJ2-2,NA,TGTGCCAGCAGCTTGTGGAGAAGTAACACCGGGGAGCTGTTTTTT,CASSLWRSNTGELFF
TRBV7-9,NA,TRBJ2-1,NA,TGTGCCAGCAGCCCCCAGTCGCAGGGTAGAAATGAGCAGTTCTTC,CASSPQSQGRNEQFF
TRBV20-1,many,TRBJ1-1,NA,TGCAGTGCTAATACGGCAGGGAGCATGAACACTGAAGCTTTCTTT,CSANTAGSMNTEAFF
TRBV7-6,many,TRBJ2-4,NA,TGTGCCAGCAGCCGAACTGAGGGGGACATTCAGTACTTC,CASSRTEGDIQYF
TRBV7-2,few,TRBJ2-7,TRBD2,TGTGCCAGCAGGTCTAGCATGAGCGGGGGCATATACGAGCAGTACTTC,CASRSSMSGGIYEQYF
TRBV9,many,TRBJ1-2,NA,TGTGCCAGCAGCGTGGGGCGGTTTAACTATGGCTACACCTTC,CASSVGRFNYGYTF
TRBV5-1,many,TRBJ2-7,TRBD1,TGCGCCAGCAGCTCCCGGCGGACAGGGATAGAGCAGTACTTC,CASSSRRTGIEQYF
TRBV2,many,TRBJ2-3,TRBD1,TGTGCCAGCAGTCTCGACAGGGGAAATACGCAGTATTTT,CASSLDRGNTQYF
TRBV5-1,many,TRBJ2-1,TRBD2,TGCGCCAGCAGCTTGTTTTTCCCGGGTCGTGGCGGGGGTTACTCCTACAATGAGCAGTTCTTC,CASSLFFPGRGGGYSYNEQFF
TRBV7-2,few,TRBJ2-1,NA,TGTACCAGCAGCTTAAACGATGAGCAGTTCTTC,CTSSLNDEQFF
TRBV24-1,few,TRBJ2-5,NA,TGTGCCACCAGTGATTCAAGGGTAGAGACCCAGTACTTC,CATSDSRVETQYF
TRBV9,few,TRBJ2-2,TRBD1,TGTGCCAGCAGCGCAAGGGGGCACGCCGGGGAGCTGTTTTTT,CASSARGHAGELFF
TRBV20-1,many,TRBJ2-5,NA,TGCAGTGCCAACCCAGCGGGAGAGACCCAGTACTTC,CSANPAGETQYF
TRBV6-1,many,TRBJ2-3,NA,TGTGCCAGCAGACGGGACGGCATCACAGATACGCAGTATTTT,CASRRDGITDTQYF
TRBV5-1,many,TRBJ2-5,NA,TGCGCCAGCAGCTTGCAATCGGGGGAAGAGACCCAGTACTTC,CASSLQSGEETQYF